The subject of this entry is one TCR beta chain. Its antigen is not identified. These data come from a study of identical twins. General study findings and limits: Without tracking the same donors, conclusions rested on cross-sectional statistical analysis. In zero-insertion analyses, partial confounding could arise from invariant MAIT and iNKT cells. The study found that models underestimated out-of-frame TCR alpha sharing in monozygotic twins. While abundant cord blood beta clonotypes carried fewer insertions, memory repertoires showed no such pattern.

There are 15 residues in the CDR3. Trimming shortened V by 2 bases and J by 3 bases, and 14 bases separated the two germline ends. CDR1 is SGHRS, CDR2 YFSETQ, per germline. Via MiXCR, TCRdb re-called the 5' RACE reads, giving one row per CDR3 protein. The data show around 570,000 distinct CDR3 sequences, roughly 9.9% seen once. The sample was also linked to a second study, of yellow fever vaccine responses in identical twins.

The sequencing input was PBMCs. The chain has TRBV5-1 and TRBJ1-1; D is uncertain. This TCR was sampled from a woman younger than 35 in good health. The CDR3 region is CASSFEGPIYTEAFF. The CDR3 coding sequence is TGCGCCAGCAGCTTTGAAGGGCCTATTTACACTGAAGCTTTCTTT.